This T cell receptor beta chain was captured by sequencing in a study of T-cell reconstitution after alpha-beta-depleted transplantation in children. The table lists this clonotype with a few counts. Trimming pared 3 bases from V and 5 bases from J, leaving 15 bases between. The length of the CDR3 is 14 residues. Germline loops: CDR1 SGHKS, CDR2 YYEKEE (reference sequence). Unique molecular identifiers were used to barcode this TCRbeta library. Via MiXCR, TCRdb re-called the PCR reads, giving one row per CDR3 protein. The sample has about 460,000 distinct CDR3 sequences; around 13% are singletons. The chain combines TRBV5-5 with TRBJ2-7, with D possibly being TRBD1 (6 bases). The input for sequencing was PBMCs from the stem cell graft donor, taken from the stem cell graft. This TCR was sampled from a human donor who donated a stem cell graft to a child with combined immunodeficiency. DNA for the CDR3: TGTGCCAGCAGCTCACTCAGGGGTGCGCACGAGCAGTACTTC. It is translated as CASSSLRGAHEQYF.